This TCR beta chain was documented in a study of shared clonotypes between healthy human individuals (dated by TCRdb to the early 2020s). Regarding the complete study: The cohort comprised two women and a few men aged 18 to 49 years. For each donor, three plates each were used for CD4 naive and CD4 memory, two plates were used for CD8 naive, and one plate was used for CD8 memory. Blood TCR repertoires of roughly 5 healthy adults were deeply sequenced to estimate repertoire size and the extent of clonotype sharing between individuals. To increase sequencing depth and limit assay-specific biases, TCR repertoire library preparation and sequencing were carried out by different laboratories using diverse techniques. Each donor's leukapheresis produced roughly between roughly 0.85 and 9.5 billion PBMCs.

CD8 naive samples were obtained by positive selection for CCR7 among CD45RO-negative cells, yielding a CD45RA+CCR7+ population from which TemRA cells were excluded. The donors were healthy, HIV-negative adults with no recently reported acute infections or vaccinations. Every donor was a Caucasian adult living in Nashville, Tennessee, USA. Blood was obtained by leukapheresis, after which PBMCs were separated by Ficoll-Histopaque density gradient centrifugation and cryopreserved in liquid nitrogen vapor phase. Analytical flow cytometry was used to check the purity and quantity of every magnetically sorted T cell population. Each sorted fraction had its genomic DNA isolated and then quantified by UV absorbance on a Nanodrop 2000c. On the study overall, not on this receptor specifically: Pairwise subsampling led to the expectation that sequencing depth would affect the degree of clonotype sharing among donors. Sharing across a few donors was observed for around 4.8% of naive CD4, less than 4% of naive CD8, 2% to 2.5% of memory CD4, and roughly 0.4% of memory CD8 clonotypes. Sampling was restricted to blood, and TCR repertoires in tissues likely differ from the TCR repertoires found in blood. Even with the large sequencing depth, rarefaction of the sorted-subset datasets indicated that sequencing was incomplete. Compared with non-shared clonotypes, the clonotypes found in all four sorted-subset donors had higher generation probabilities. Because the study included only a small number of donors, the genetic and exposure-history diversity represented was limited. Larger estimated clonotype richness was generally found for naive subsets than for memory subsets.

Including cysteine and phenylalanine, the CDR3 has 14 amino acids. The retained sequence is limited to the CDR3, 42 bases, with the frame set at the first base. V gives up 1 base and J gives up 2 bases, and the segment between their germline ends measures 9 bases. CDR1 is given as SGHAT and CDR2 as FQNNGV, both from the germline V gene. TCR CDR3 regions were amplified from genomic DNA by multiplex PCR using the deep immunoSEQ assay. Extracted genomic DNA from each cell subset was spread evenly across all wells of several immunoSEQ 96-well plates, with each plate serving as a replicate. For sorted subsets, each replicate PCR was loaded with roughly 190 ng genomic DNA, equivalent to some 31,000 T cell genomes. The purified libraries were quantified using a Qubit 3.0 fluorometer, sized with a Bioanalyzer 2100, and then quantified again using the KAPA Library Quantification kit. Every immunoSEQ 96-well plate was sequenced on a separate single-read 150-cycle Illumina NextSeq 550 flow cell. In the original analysis: Because the immunoSEQ output included only junctional sequences and no quality scores, the filtering could not be the same as the filtering used for full-length reads. Sequences were annotated with PyIR, a Python wrapper for IgBLAST v1.9, and V/J genes and CDR3 were assigned using IMGT germline references. Reads were filtered out if the reads had weak V/J assignments (E-value above 1e-6), no CDR3, stop codons, out-of-frame junctions, or ambiguous translated residues. V3J clonotypes were defined as sequences sharing an identical inferred V gene, J gene, and CDR3 amino acid sequence. To compute the percentage overlap between repertoires, the number of shared unique clonotypes was divided by the size of the smaller repertoire. Three approaches were used to assess repertoire richness: RTK rarefaction, the Chao1 estimator, and Recon v2.1 estimates of unobserved clonotypes. Generation probabilities for all TCRbeta clonotypes obtained by the gDNA method from four donors were computed using OLGA. TCRdb provides this immuneACCESS table in a form limited to in-frame rearrangements. Some clones are lacking; in checked studies, under half of them reflect an unresolved V gene, and why the rest are absent is not known. From that table come the V and J calls and clone size; the DNA was used to work out D and trimming. The sample table holds 1.5 million to 2.5 million clones, of which approximately 94% were seen once. 0.9% to 1.5% of the sample is held by the ten biggest clonotypes.

Comment on this clone: The clone's antigen remains unknown. Base qualities are not provided; no much larger clone lies one nucleotide away. This CDR3 is also generated by other DNA sequences in the sample.

The sequencing sample was made of naive CD8+ T cells sorted from blood. The cell subset or site tag for this specimen amounts to: CD45RA+CCR7+. The chain joins TRBV11-2 to TRBJ2-7; D gene: possibly TRBD2, on 5 matching bases. The clonotype comes from a man between 18 and 29 years old in good health. The CDR3 in this case is CASSLAPGTYEQYF. The bases read TGTGCCAGCAGCTTAGCCCCCGGGACCTACGAGCAGTACTTC.